This TCR beta chain was recorded in a study of OX40 agonist ivuxolimab in advanced cancers. The germline V gene has CDR1 MNHEY and CDR2 SVGAGI. The CDR3 has 12 residues. Trimming removed 8 bases at V and 3 bases at J, with 11 bases between. Only in-frame clones appear in the TCRdb table, and some are missing; sequencing was by immunoSEQ multiplex PCR. The table records 20,000 or so clones, around 80% of them present only once. The sequence derives from an adult with an advanced solid tumor such as melanoma, head and neck, liver or kidney cancer. The chain links TRBV6-5 to TRBJ2-7; D might be TRBD2 (5 bases). This material consisted of CD4+ or CD8+ T cells sorted from blood, taken in a trial of the OX40 agonist ivuxolimab. The CDR3 DNA is TGTGCCAGCCTAATAGCGATCTACGAGCAGTACTTC. The encoded protein is CASLIAIYEQYF.